There are many counts of the clone carrying this T cell receptor (beta chain). The CDR3 is 17 residues long. The germline gives CDR1 MDHEN, CDR2 SYDVKM. V dropped 6 bases and J dropped 6; count of bases not matched to a gene: 13. The data derive from a study of T cells in Graves' hyperthyroidism and ophthalmopathy. It was RNA transcripts that yielded the amplified TCR beta CDR3 regions. A set of HTBI primers served as the primers for a first-round RT-PCR of the TCR CDR3. Via MiXCR, TCRdb re-called the multiplex PCR reads, giving one row per CDR3 protein. Of about 380,000 distinct CDR3 sequences in the sample, approximately 14% were seen once.

The material sequenced was blood. This sequence was found in a woman aged 30 to 39 with Graves' ophthalmopathy. The rearrangement uses TRBV28 and TRBJ2-2, with 10 bases matching TRBD2. CDR3: CASRPYGGLAGAGELFF. The CDR3 bases are TGTGCCAGCAGACCCTATGGGGGGCTAGCGGGGGCCGGGGAGCTGTTTTTT.